This TCR beta chain was identified in a study of CD8+CD57+ T cells in acquired aplastic anemia. Study-wide background: On average, sorted CD4+ and CD8+ cells gave about 3.1 ug of DNA. General study points: Patients shared approximately 30 CD8+ CDR3 sequences with controls. Controls and patients did not differ significantly in CD8+ Simpson's diversity.

The use of genomic DNA as template underpinned the TCR beta VDJ and CDR3 profiling. Via MiXCR, TCRdb re-called the reads, giving one row per CDR3 protein. The table records 150,000 to 200,000 distinct CDR3 sequences, around 47% of them present only once. The sequenced patients had an expansion of CD8+CD57+ cells seen by flow cytometry. Each patient had severe acquired aplastic anemia. This CDR3 is built from 16 residues. The germline V gene encodes CDR1 LGHNA and CDR2 YSLEER. About this clonotype itself: Its antigen is not identified. A read error is possible here, since a much larger clone lies one base away.

The chain is built from TRBV4-3 and TRBJ1-5, with a tentative D call TRBD1 (5 bases). This sequence was found in a human donor with aplastic anemia. The sample was sorted CD4+, CD8+, or CD8+CD57+ T cells (not recorded which) from PBMCs. CDR3 in DNA: TGCGCCAGCAGCCAAGATCTTGGGGGGGTACATCAGCTCCAGCATTTT. The encoded protein is CASSQDLGGVHQLQHF.